This TCR beta chain was documented in a study of blood T cell repertoires in COVID-19. The germline gives CDR1 MNHEY, CDR2 SVGAGI. Trimming left V 0 bases short and J 6 bases short, with 18 bases between. This CDR3 spans 16 amino acids. Individuals drawn from about two dozen US areas were roughly 18 to 95 years old. Sequenced by immunoSEQ multiplex PCR; TCRdb stores in-frame clones only, minus some. Among approximately 200,000 clones listed, roughly 89% were seen once. The chain links TRBV6-5 to TRBJ2-7, with D possibly matching TRBD2 (6 bases). Sequencing was carried out using PBMCs or T cells enriched from blood (not recorded which). This clonotype was obtained from a woman aged 40 to 50 with acute COVID-19. CDR3 in amino acids: CASSYSGGRHSPEQYF. The CDR3 DNA sequence: TGTGCCAGCAGTTACTCGGGGGGTCGCCACTCTCCCGAGCAGTACTTC.